This entry features one TCR beta chain sequence. What it recognizes is unknown. Measured with immunoSEQ multiplex PCR; TCRdb has only the in-frame clones, and not every one. The data contain approximately 130,000 clones, about 85% of them singletons. The sample comes from a study of PD-1 blockade in mismatch repair-deficient tumors. Looking at the study overall: Enrolled 2013-2016, patients had progressing, pretreated mismatch repair-deficient cancers of around 12 types. Regarding the study as a whole: After pembrolizumab, tumor-resident clones rose rapidly, then generally contracted before radiologic responses.

PCR or immunohistochemistry showed mismatch repair deficiency in every enrolled patient. The TCR-sequenced patients were a few responders to pembrolizumab. The CDR3 contains 17 residues. Germline V gene lookup returns CDR1 MDHEN and CDR2 SYDVKM. V shed 5 bases and J shed 0 bases, with 17 bases lying between them. V and J are TRBV28 and TRBJ1-5, with D hard to call. The TCR sequence derives from an adult with mismatch repair-deficient cancer. The sequencing here drew on peripheral blood, taken 44 weeks after starting pembrolizumab. The CDR3 is CASSPQEWPDSNQPQHF. In DNA, the CDR3 is TGTGCCAGCAGTCCCCAAGAGTGGCCCGATAGCAATCAGCCCCAGCATTTT.